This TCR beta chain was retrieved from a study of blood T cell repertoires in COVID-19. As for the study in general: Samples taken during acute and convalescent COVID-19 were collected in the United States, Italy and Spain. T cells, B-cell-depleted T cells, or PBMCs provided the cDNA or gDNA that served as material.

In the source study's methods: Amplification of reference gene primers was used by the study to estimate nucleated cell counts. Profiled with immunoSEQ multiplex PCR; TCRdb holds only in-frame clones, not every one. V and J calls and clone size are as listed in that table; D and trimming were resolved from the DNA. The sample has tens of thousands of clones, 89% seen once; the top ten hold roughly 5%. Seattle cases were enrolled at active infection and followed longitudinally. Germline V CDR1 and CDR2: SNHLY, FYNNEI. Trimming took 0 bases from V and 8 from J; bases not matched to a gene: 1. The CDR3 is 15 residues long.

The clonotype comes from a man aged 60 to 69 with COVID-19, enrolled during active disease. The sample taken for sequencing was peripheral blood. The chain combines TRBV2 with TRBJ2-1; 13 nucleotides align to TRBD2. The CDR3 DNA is TGTGCCAGCAGTGAAGCGACTAGCGGGAGGTATGAGCAGTTCTTC. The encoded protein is CASSEATSGRYEQFF. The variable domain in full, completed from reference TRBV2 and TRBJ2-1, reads EPEVTQTPSHQVTQMGQEVILRCVPISNHLYFYWYRQILGQKVEFLVSFYNNEISEKSEIFDDQFSVERPDGSNFTLKIRSTKLEDSAMYFCASSEATSGRYEQFFGPGTRLTVL.